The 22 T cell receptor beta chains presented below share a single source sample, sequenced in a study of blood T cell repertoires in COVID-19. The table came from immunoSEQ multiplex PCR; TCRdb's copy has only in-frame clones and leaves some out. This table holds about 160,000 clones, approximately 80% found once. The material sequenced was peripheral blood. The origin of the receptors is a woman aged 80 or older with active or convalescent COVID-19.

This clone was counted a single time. The CDR3 here is CASSSRQPSTDTQYF. The CDR3 DNA follows: TGTGCCAGCAGCTCAAGACAACCTAGCACAGATACGCAGTATTTT. This chain uses TRBV7-2 with TRBJ2-3; D gene ambiguous. Germline V gene lookup returns CDR1 SGHTA and CDR2 FQGNSA. V lost 4 bases and J 0 bases, leaving 11 bases between the germline ends. The CDR3 has 15 amino acids.

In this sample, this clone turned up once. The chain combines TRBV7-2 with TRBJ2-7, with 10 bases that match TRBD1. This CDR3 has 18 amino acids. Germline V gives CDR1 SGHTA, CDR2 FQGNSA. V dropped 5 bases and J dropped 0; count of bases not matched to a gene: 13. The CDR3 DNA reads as TGTGCCAGCAGCCCAACCGGGACAGGGGTAATAGCCTCCTACGAGCAGTACTTC. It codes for CASSPTGTGVIASYEQYF. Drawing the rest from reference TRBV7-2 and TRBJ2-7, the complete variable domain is GAGVSQSPSNKVTEKGKDVELRCDPISGHTALYWYRQSLGQGLEFLIYFQGNSAPDKSGLPSDRFSAERTGGSVSTLTIQRTQQEDSAVYLCASSPTGTGVIASYEQYFGPGTRLTVT.

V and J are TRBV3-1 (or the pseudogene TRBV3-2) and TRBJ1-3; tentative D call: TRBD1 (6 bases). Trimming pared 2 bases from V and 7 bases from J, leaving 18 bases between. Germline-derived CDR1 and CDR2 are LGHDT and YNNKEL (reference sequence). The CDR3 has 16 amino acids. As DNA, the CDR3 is TGTGCCAGCAGCCAATTGGGCGGGGGGCAGATGAACACCATATATTTT. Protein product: CASSQLGGGQMNTIYF.

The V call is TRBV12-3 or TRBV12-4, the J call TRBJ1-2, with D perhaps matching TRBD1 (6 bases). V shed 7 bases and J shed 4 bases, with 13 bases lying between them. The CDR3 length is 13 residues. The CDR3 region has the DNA TGTGCCAGCACCCCGGACAGTGTCTATGGCTACACCTTC. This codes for CASTPDSVYGYTF.

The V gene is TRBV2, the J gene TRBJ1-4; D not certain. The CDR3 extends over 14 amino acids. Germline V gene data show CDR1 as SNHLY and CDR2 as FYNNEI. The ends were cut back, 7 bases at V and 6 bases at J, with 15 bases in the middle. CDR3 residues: CASTRGRPDEKLFF. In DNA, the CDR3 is TGTGCCAGCACCCGAGGTCGACCTGATGAAAAACTGTTTTTT.

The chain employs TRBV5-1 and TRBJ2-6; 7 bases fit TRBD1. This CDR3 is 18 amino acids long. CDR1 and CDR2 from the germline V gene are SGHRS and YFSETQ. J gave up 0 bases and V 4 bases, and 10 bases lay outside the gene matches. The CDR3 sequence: CASSPSGQFDSGANVLTF. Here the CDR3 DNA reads TGCGCCAGCAGCCCCTCGGGACAGTTCGACTCTGGGGCCAACGTCCTGACTTTC.

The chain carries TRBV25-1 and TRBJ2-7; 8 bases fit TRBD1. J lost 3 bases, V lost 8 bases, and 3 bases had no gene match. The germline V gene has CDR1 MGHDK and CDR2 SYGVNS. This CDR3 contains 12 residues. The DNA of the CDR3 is TGTGCCAGCGCGGACAGGGTCTACGAGCAGTACTTC. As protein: CASADRVYEQYF.

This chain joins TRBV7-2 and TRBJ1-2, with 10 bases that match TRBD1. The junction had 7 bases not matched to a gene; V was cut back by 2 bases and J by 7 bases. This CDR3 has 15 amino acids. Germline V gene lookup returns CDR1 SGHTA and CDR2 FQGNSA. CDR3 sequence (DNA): TGTGCCAGCAGCTTACCCCCGGGACAGGGGTCTGGCTACACCTTC. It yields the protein CASSLPPGQGSGYTF.

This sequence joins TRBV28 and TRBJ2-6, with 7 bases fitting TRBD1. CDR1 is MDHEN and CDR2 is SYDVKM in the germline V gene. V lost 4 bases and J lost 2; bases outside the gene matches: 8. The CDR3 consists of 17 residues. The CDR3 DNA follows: TGTGCCAGCAGTTCCGGGACAGAGGCTACTGGGGCCAACGTCCTGACTTTC. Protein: CASSSGTEATGANVLTF. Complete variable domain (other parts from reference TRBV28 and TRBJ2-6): DVKVTQSSRYLVKRTGEKVFLECVQDMDHENMFWYRQDPGLGLRLIYFSYDVKMKEKGDIPEGYSVSREKKERFSLILESASTNQTSMYLCASSSGTEATGANVLTFGAGSRLTVL.

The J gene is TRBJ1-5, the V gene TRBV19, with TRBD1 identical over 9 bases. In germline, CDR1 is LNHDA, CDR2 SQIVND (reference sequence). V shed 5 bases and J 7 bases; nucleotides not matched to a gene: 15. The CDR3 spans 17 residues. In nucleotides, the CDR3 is TGTGCCAGTAGTCCCCCCCGGGACAGGGTAGGTGGCCAGCCCCAGCATTTT. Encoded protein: CASSPPRDRVGGQPQHF.

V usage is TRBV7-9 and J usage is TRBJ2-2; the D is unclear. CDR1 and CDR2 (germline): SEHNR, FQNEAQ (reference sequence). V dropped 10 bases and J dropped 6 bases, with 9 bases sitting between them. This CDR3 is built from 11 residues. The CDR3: CATSTPGELFF. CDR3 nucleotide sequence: TGTGCCACCTCTACCCCCGGGGAGCTGTTTTTT.

DNA for the CDR3: TGTGCCAGCAGCTTAGGGTATTTTAGCGGGGAGCAGTTCTTC. Its translation: CASSLGYFSGEQFF. The chain is built from TRBV7-2 and TRBJ2-1; TRBD2 matches at 7 bases. The CDR3 is 14 amino acids. In germline, CDR1 is SGHTA, CDR2 FQGNSA. V shed 1 base and J 10 bases; nucleotides not matched to a gene: 7.

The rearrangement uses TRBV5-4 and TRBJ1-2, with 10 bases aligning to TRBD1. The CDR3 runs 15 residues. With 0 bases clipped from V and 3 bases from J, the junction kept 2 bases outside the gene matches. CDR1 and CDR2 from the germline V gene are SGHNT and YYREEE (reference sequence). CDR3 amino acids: CASSLAGQGDYGYTF. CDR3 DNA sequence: TGTGCCAGCAGCTTGGCCGGACAGGGGGACTATGGCTACACCTTC.

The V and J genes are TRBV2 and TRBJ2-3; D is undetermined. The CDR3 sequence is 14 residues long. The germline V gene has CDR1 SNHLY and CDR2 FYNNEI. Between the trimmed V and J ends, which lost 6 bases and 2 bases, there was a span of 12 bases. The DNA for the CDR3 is TGTGCCAGCAGCGAAAGATGGCTCACAGATACGCAGTATTTT. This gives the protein CASSERWLTDTQYF.

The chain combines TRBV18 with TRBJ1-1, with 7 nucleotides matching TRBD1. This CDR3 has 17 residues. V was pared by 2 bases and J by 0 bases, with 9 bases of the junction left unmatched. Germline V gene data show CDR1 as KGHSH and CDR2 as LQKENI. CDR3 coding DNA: TGTGCCAGCTCACCAAACCTTCAGGGGGGAATGAACACTGAAGCTTTCTTT. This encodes CASSPNLQGGMNTEAFF.

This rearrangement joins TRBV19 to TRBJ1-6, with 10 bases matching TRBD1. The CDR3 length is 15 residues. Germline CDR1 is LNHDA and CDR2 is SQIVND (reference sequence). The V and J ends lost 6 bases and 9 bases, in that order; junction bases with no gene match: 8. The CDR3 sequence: CASREGQGGFSPLHF. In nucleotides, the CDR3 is TGTGCCAGTAGGGAAGGACAGGGGGGTTTTTCACCCCTCCACTTT.

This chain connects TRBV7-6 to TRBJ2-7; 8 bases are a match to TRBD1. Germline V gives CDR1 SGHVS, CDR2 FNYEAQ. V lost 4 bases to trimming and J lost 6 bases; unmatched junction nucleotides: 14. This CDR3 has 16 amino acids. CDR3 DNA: TGTGCCAGCAGCTCCCTACCTGGACAGGGCGATTTCGAGCAGTACTTC. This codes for CASSSLPGQGDFEQYF.

The CDR3 DNA is TGTGCCAGTAGTGCCCACCCGGGGGGGGACTATAATTCACCCCTCCACTTT. Its translation: CASSAHPGGDYNSPLHF. The rearrangement links TRBV19 to TRBJ1-6, with D perhaps TRBD1 (5 bases). Germline CDR1 is LNHDA and CDR2 is SQIVND (reference sequence). The V end lost 5 bases, the J end lost 3 bases, and 17 bases lay between the germline ends. This CDR3 has 17 residues. The whole variable domain, remainder taken from reference TRBV19 and TRBJ1-6, is DGGITQSPKYLFRKEGQNVTLSCEQNLNHDAMYWYRQDPGQGLRLIYYSQIVNDFQKGDIAEGYSVSREKKESFPLTVTSAQKNPTAFYLCASSAHPGGDYNSPLHFGNGTRLTVT.

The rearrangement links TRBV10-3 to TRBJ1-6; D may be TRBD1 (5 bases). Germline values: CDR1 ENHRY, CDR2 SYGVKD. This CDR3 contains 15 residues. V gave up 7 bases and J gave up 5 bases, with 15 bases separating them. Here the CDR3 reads CAINLSGLNNSPLHF. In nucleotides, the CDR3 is TGTGCCATCAATCTTTCGGGACTGAATAATTCACCCCTCCACTTT.

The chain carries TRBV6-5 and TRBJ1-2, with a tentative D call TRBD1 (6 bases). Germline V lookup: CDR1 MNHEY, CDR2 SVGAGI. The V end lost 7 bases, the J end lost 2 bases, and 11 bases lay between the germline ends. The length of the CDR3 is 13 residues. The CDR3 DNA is TGTGCCAGCACCAGGACAGCCAACTATGGCTACACCTTC. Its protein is CASTRTANYGYTF.

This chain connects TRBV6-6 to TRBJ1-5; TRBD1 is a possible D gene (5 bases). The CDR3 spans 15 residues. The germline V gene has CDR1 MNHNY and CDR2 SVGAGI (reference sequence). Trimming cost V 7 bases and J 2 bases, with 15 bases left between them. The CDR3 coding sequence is TGTGCCAGCAACCACCCCCAGACAGGCAATCAGCCCCAGCATTTT. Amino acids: CASNHPQTGNQPQHF.

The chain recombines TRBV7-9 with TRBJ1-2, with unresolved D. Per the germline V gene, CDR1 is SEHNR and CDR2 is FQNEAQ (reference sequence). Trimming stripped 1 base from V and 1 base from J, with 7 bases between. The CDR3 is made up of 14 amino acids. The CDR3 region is CASSLGQRNYGYTF. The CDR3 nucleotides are TGTGCCAGCAGCTTAGGCCAGCGTAACTATGGCTACACCTTC. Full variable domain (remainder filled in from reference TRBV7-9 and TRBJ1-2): DTGVSQNPRHKITKRGQNVTFRCDPISEHNRLYWYRQTLGQGPEFLTYFQNEAQLEKSRLLSDRFSAERPKGSFSTLEIQRTEQGDSAMYLCASSLGQRNYGYTFGSGTRLTVV.